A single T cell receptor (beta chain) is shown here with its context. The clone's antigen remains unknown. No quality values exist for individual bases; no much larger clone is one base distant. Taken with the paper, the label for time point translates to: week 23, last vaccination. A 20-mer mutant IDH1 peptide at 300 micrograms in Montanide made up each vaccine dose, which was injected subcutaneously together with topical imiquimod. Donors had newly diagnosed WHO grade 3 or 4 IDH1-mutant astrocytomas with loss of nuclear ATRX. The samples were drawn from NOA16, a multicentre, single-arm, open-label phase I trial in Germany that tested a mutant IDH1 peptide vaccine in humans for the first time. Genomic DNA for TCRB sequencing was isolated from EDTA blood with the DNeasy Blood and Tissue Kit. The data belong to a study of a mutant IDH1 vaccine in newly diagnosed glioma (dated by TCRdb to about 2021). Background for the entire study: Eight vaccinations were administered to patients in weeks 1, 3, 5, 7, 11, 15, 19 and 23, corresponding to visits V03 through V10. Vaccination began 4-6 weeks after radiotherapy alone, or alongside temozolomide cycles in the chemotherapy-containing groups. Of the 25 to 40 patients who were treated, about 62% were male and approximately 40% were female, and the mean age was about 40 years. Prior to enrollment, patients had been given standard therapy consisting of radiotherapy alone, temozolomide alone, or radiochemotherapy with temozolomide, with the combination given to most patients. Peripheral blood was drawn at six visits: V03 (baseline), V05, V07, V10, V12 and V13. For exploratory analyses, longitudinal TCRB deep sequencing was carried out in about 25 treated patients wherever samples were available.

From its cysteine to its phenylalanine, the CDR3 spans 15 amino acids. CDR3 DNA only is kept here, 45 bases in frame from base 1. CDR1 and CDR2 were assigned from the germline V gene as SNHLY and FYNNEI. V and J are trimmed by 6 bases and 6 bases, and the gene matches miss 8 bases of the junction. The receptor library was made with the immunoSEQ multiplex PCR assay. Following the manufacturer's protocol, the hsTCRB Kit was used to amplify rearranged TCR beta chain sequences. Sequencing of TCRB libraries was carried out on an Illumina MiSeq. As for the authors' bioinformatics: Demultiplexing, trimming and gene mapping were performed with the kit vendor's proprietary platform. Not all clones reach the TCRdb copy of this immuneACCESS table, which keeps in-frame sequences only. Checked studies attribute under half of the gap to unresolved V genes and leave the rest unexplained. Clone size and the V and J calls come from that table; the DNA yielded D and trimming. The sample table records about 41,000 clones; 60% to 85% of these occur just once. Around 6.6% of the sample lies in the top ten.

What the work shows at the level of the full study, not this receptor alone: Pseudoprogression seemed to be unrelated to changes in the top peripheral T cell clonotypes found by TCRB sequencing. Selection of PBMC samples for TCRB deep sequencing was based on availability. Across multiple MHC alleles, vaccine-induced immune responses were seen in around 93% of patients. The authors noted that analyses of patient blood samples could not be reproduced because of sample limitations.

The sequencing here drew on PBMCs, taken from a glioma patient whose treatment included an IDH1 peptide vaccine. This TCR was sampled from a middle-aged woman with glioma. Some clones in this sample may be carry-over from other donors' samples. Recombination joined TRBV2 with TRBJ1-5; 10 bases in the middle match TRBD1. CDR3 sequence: CASRAGTGAGQPQHF. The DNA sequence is TGTGCCAGCAGGGCCGGGACAGGGGCCGGTCAGCCCCAGCATTTT.